This T cell receptor (beta chain) was retrieved from a study of blood T cell repertoires in COVID-19. Study background: Samples taken during acute and convalescent COVID-19 were collected in the United States, Italy and Spain. In each case, the material was cDNA or gDNA derived from T cells, B-cell-depleted T cells, or PBMCs.

Germline loops: CDR1 LNHDA, CDR2 SQIVND (reference sequence). The J segment lost 9 bases and the V segment lost 6 bases, leaving 7 bases of the junction unmatched. The length of the CDR3 is 14 residues. Methods used by the authors: For nucleated cells, counts were estimated from reference gene primer amplification. Sequencing was performed with immunoSEQ multiplex PCR; in TCRdb, only in-frame clones are kept and a portion is missing. The DNA was the basis for D and trimming; V, J and clone size are from that table. The profile covers around 62,000 clones, with about 94% appearing a single time and approximately 2.9% taken by the ten largest.

This chain joins TRBV19 and TRBJ1-6, with 8 bases matching TRBD1. The TCR sequence derives from a man between 65 and 79 years old with active COVID-19. Sequenced: peripheral blood. DNA for the CDR3: TGTGCCAGTAGCCTGACAGGGGAGAGTTCACCCCTCCACTTT. It codes for CASSLTGESSPLHF.